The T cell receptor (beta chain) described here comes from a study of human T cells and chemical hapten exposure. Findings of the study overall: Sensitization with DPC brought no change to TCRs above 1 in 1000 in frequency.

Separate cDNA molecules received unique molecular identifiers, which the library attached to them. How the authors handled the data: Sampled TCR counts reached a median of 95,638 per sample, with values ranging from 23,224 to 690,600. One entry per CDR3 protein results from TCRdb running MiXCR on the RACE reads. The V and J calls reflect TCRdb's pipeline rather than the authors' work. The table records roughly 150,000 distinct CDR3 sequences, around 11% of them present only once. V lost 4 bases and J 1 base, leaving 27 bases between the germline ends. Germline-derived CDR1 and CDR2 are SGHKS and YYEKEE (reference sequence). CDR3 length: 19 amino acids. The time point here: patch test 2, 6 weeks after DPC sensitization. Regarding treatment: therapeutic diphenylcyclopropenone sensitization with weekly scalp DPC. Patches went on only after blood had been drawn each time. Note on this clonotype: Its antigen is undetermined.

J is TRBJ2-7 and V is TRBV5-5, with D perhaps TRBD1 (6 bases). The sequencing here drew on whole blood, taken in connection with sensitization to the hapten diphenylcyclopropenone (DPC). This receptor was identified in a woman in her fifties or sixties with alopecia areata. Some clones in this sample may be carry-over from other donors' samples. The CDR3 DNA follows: TGTGCCAGCAGCCCCGACTTGAGAAGGTTCAGGGGCTCTTCCTACGAGCAGTACTTC. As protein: CASSPDLRRFRGSSYEQYF. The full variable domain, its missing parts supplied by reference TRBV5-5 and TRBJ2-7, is DAGVTQSPTHLIKTRGQQVTLRCSPISGHKSVSWYQQVLGQGPQFIFQYYEKEERGRGNFPDRFSARQFPNYSSELNVNALLLGDSALYLCASSPDLRRFRGSSYEQYFGPGTRLTVT.